Listed below are T cell receptor beta chains from one sample, sequenced in a study of post-analysis software for immune sequencing data. TCRdb ran MiXCR on the PCR reads and lists one entry per CDR3 protein. The profile shows about 620,000 distinct CDR3 sequences, roughly 40% of them singletons. The specimen was blood. These receptors were taken from a girl aged 5-17 years with multiple sclerosis. The CDR3 runs from the conserved cysteine through the conserved F or W. D genes are given only for firm matches. Clone sizes are given selectively: once, few, many, or a class where the clone is expanded.

clone size	D gene	CDR3 length	V gene	J gene	CDR3 DNA	CDR3 protein
once	TRBD1	18	TRBV12-3/TRBV12-4	TRBJ1-5	TGTGCCAGCAGCCCACCGGGACAGGGGTCTTTGGGCAATCAGCCCCAGCATTTT	CASSPPGQGSLGNQPQHF
-	TRBD2	15	TRBV7-2	TRBJ2-5	TGTGCCAGCAGCTTAGAAGCTAGCGGGGACGAGACCCAGTACTTC	CASSLEASGDETQYF
few	TRBD2	16	TRBV6-2/TRBV6-3	TRBJ2-3	TGTGCCAGCAGTTGGCGACTAGCGGGGACCGCAGATACGCAGTATTTT	CASSWRLAGTADTQYF
-	-	15	TRBV5-1	TRBJ2-3	TGCGCCAGCAGCCCGGGGACAAAAGCGGGCGATACGCAGTATTTT	CASSPGTKAGDTQYF
few	-	15	TRBV5-1	TRBJ2-5	TGCGCCAGCAGCTTGTATCAGGGAGCGGAAGAGACCCAGTACTTC	CASSLYQGAEETQYF
-	-	14	TRBV7-9	TRBJ2-3	TGTACCAGCAGAGGGGCTAGTCTCGCAGATACGCAGTATTTT	CTSRGASLADTQYF
-	-	17	TRBV12-3/TRBV12-4	TRBJ2-6	TGTGCCAGCAGTTCGAACCTGGAGGAAGCTGGGGCCAACGTCCGGACTTTC	CASSSNLEEAGANVRTF
-	-	15	TRBV7-2	TRBJ2-2	TGTGCCAGCAGGCCCGGGCCTTCGAACACCGGGGAGCTGTTTTTT	CASRPGPSNTGELFF
-	TRBD1	15	TRBV7-9	TRBJ2-1	TGTGCCAGCAGCTCCCGACAGGGGATCTACAATGAGCAGTTCTTC	CASSSRQGIYNEQFF
-	TRBD1	15	TRBV20-1	TRBJ1-2	TGCAGTGCTAGTGATACAGGGGGCGCGAACTATGGCTACACCTTC	CSASDTGGANYGYTF
-	TRBD1	16	TRBV12-3/TRBV12-4	TRBJ1-1	TGTGCCAGCACCAGGGGGAGGGCGCGCATGAACACTGAAGCTTTCTTT	CASTRGRARMNTEAFF
-	-	12	TRBV15	TRBJ2-7	TGTGCCACCAGCAGCAGGGGTTACGAGCAGTACTTC	CATSSRGYEQYF
-	-	15	TRBV10-3	TRBJ2-7	TGTGCCATCAGTGAAGCCCCTAGGTCTCCCTACGAGCAGTACTTC	CAISEAPRSPYEQYF
-	-	12	TRBV29-1	TRBJ1-2	TGCAGCGCTCCTCTGGGGGGGGGCGGCTACACCTTC	CSAPLGGGGYTF
few	-	14	TRBV15	TRBJ2-4	TGTGCCACGGCTAGGGGGGACGCCAAAAACATTCAGTACTTC	CATARGDAKNIQYF
once	-	17	TRBV3-1	TRBJ1-2	TGTGCCAGCAGCCAAGATATGGTCGACGTCCTTAACTATGGCTACACCTTC	CASSQDMVDVLNYGYTF
few	-	14	TRBV7-9	TRBJ2-7	TGTGCCAGCAGCTTAGCGTTCAGTTTCTACGAGCAGTACTTC	CASSLAFSFYEQYF
-	TRBD2	16	TRBV24-1	TRBJ2-1	TGTGCCACCAGTGATCCAACTAGCGGGAGGTACAATGAGCAGTTCTTC	CATSDPTSGRYNEQFF
-	TRBD1	17	TRBV7-2	TRBJ1-2	TGTGCCAGCAGCCTGGGACAGGGGTACTCCAAGATCTATGGCTACACCTTC	CASSLGQGYSKIYGYTF
few	TRBD2	15	TRBV9	TRBJ2-7	TGTGCCAGCAGCAAGGGACTAGCGAGCTCCTACGAGCAGTACTTC	CASSKGLASSYEQYF
few	-	14	TRBV30	TRBJ1-2	TGTGCCTGGTCGACGGCACGAGGGTTTTATGGCTACACCTTC	CAWSTARGFYGYTF
-	TRBD2	14	TRBV7-6	TRBJ2-5	TGTGCCAGCAGCTCCGCCGGCGGGGGAGAGACCCAGTACTTC	CASSSAGGGETQYF
-	-	13	TRBV20-1	TRBJ2-5	TGCAGTGCCCTGACAGATATCCAAGAGACCCAGTACTTC	CSALTDIQETQYF
few	TRBD2	19	TRBV25-1	TRBJ2-4	TGTGCCAGCAGTGAATCGGTGCTAGCGGGAGGGCCCTCCAAAAACATTCAGTACTTC	CASSESVLAGGPSKNIQYF
-	TRBD2	15	TRBV10-3	TRBJ2-1	TGTGCCATCAGTAGGGGACTAGCGGTTCTCGATGAGCAGTTCTTC	CAISRGLAVLDEQFF
few	-	13	TRBV7-8	TRBJ2-3	TGTGCCAGCAGCTTCAAGACGTGGGATACGCAGTATTTT	CASSFKTWDTQYF
-	TRBD2	17	TRBV7-6	TRBJ2-5	TGTGCCAGCAGCCCGCAAAGACTAGCGGGCGCCCAAGAGACCCAGTACTTC	CASSPQRLAGAQETQYF
-	-	12	TRBV6-5	TRBJ2-1	TGTGCCAGCAGTTACCTAAGCGGAGAGCAGTTCTTC	CASSYLSGEQFF
-	-	19	TRBV10-2	TRBJ1-2	TGCGCCAGCAGTGAGTCAGGGCGATCGGGCCTTCGGACCAACTATGGCTACACCTTC	CASSESGRSGLRTNYGYTF
-	TRBD1	14	TRBV3-1	TRBJ2-7	TGTGCCAGCAGACTCACTGGGACAGGGGGCGAGCAGTACTTC	CASRLTGTGGEQYF
few	-	13	TRBV3-1	TRBJ2-7	TGTGCCAGCAGCCCTCCGGGAAGGGGCGAGCAGTACTTC	CASSPPGRGEQYF
-	-	15	TRBV10-3	TRBJ2-7	TGTGCCATCAGTGAGTCGTCAGGGAGATCCTACGAGCAGTACTTC	CAISESSGRSYEQYF
-	TRBD2	17	TRBV5-1	TRBJ2-1	TGCGCCAGCAGCCGCCGGATTACTAGCGGGCTCTACAATGAGCAGTTCTTC	CASSRRITSGLYNEQFF
-	TRBD2	17	TRBV27	TRBJ2-1	TGTGCCAGCAGTTTATCCAGCGGGGGGCAGCCCTACAATGAGCAGTTCTTC	CASSLSSGGQPYNEQFF
few	-	13	TRBV29-1	TRBJ2-7	TGCAGCGTTGAAGTCGGAAGGGGCGGCGAGCAGTACTTC	CSVEVGRGGEQYF
few	TRBD1	13	TRBV7-9	TRBJ2-5	TGTGCCACACTTTCCACAGGGGTTTGGACCCAGTACTTC	CATLSTGVWTQYF
-	TRBD1	12	TRBV12-3/TRBV12-4	TRBJ2-2	TGTGCCAGCAGTACAGGGGCCGGGGAGCTGTTTTTT	CASSTGAGELFF
-	-	16	TRBV5-6	TRBJ2-5	TGTGCCAGCAGCTCCGGGACCTGGTTGAGTTGGGAGACCCAGTACTTC	CASSSGTWLSWETQYF
-	TRBD1	17	TRBV4-1	TRBJ1-2	TGCGCCAGCAGCCAAGATGTGGACAGGGACGCTAACTATGGCTACACCTTC	CASSQDVDRDANYGYTF
-	-	16	TRBV9	TRBJ1-2	TGTGCCAGCAGCGTAGACCCAGGGACCATAAACTATGGCTACACCTTC	CASSVDPGTINYGYTF
-	-	15	TRBV20-1	TRBJ2-1	TGCAGTGCTGGTGGGTCGAGGGATCCGAAAAATGAGCAGTTCTTC	CSAGGSRDPKNEQFF
-	TRBD2	12	TRBV20-1	TRBJ2-5	TGCAGTGCTAGCGGGGGGGACTCGACCCAGTACTTC	CSASGGDSTQYF
-	-	15	TRBV7-2	TRBJ1-4	TGTGCCAGCAGCAAAGCGGAAGGGGTCGGTGAAAAACTGTTTTTT	CASSKAEGVGEKLFF
-	-	13	TRBV7-8	TRBJ1-5	TGTGCCAGCAGCCTCCGGGGGGATATTCCCCAGCATTTT	CASSLRGDIPQHF
-	-	14	TRBV7-2	TRBJ2-3	TGTGCCAGCAGCCTCAGAATGAGCCCAGATACGCAGTATTTT	CASSLRMSPDTQYF
-	TRBD1	16	TRBV7-3	TRBJ2-1	TGTGCCAGCAGCTTAGCCGGGACAGAGGCCTACAATGAGCAGTTCTTC	CASSLAGTEAYNEQFF
once	-	13	TRBV28	TRBJ2-7	TGTGCCAGCATTCGGACAAGCTCCTACGAGCAGTACTTC	CASIRTSSYEQYF
-	-	13	TRBV3-1	TRBJ2-7	TGTGCCAGCAGCCAAGGAGATACCTACGAGCAGTACTTC	CASSQGDTYEQYF
-	TRBD1	15	TRBV29-1	TRBJ2-5	TGCAGCGTTGTGTTTGACAGGGGATACCAAGAGACCCAGTACTTC	CSVVFDRGYQETQYF
-	TRBD2	16	TRBV12-3/TRBV12-4	TRBJ2-3	TGTGCCAGCAGTTTAGGACTAGCGGGAGCTTCAGATACGCAGTATTTT	CASSLGLAGASDTQYF
many	-	14	TRBV5-1	TRBJ2-1	TGCGCCAGCAGCTGGACAGAGAGCGAGAATGAGCAGTTCTTC	CASSWTESENEQFF
few	-	16	TRBV13	TRBJ2-7	TGTGCCGGCAGCTTAACTTTAGGGCGTAGCTCCTACGAGCAGTACTTC	CAGSLTLGRSSYEQYF
-	-	14	TRBV5-1	TRBJ1-1	TGCGCCAGCGGCGTCCAGGGGATGAACACTGAAGCTTTCTTT	CASGVQGMNTEAFF
-	-	14	TRBV7-9	TRBJ1-1	TGTGCCAGCAGCTTGGGGGGGAGGGGAGCAGTAGCTTTCTTT	CASSLGGRGAVAFF
-	-	16	TRBV28	TRBJ2-6	TGTGCCAGCAGTTTAGGGTACAGCTCTGGGGCCAACGTCCTGACTTTC	CASSLGYSSGANVLTF
-	-	12	TRBV7-2	TRBJ1-1	TGTGCCAGCAGCATCCGGCCAGGGGAAGCTTTCTTT	CASSIRPGEAFF
-	TRBD2	14	TRBV7-2	TRBJ2-5	TGTGCCAGCAGCCAACTAGCGGGGGGGGAGACCCAGTACTTC	CASSQLAGGETQYF
few	TRBD2	17	TRBV3-1	TRBJ2-1	TGTGCCAGCAGCCCTTCGGGCGGGGGGCTGTCCTACAATGAGCAGTTCTTC	CASSPSGGGLSYNEQFF
-	-	14	TRBV23-1	TRBJ1-2	TGCGCCAGCACCCCGAGGACAGCTCTATATGGCTACACCTTC	CASTPRTALYGYTF